Listed below are T cell receptor beta chains from one sample, sequenced in a study of blood T cell repertoires in COVID-19. The data were produced by immunoSEQ multiplex PCR, yet TCRdb's version contains in-frame clones alone and is incomplete. This sample has around 450,000 clones, with 87% found just once. The material sequenced was PBMCs or T cells enriched from blood (not recorded which). The origin of the receptors is a woman younger than 35 with acute COVID-19. CDR3s include the opening cysteine and the closing phenylalanine or tryptophan. D genes are given only for firm matches. Some rows mark clone size as missing; the rest say once, few, many or name a class of expanded clone.

abundance: once
d_gene: TRBD1
j_gene: TRBJ1-1
v_gene: TRBV10-3
CDR3aa: CAISGTGGDTEAFF
CDR3nt: TGTGCCATCAGCGGGACAGGGGGCGACACTGAAGCTTTCTTT

abundance: NA
d_gene: TRBD1
j_gene: TRBJ2-7
v_gene: TRBV4-1
CDR3aa: CASSQTGTGAYEQYF
CDR3nt: TGCGCCAGCAGCCAAACCGGGACAGGGGCCTACGAGCAGTACTTC

abundance: NA
d_gene: TRBD2
j_gene: TRBJ2-2
v_gene: TRBV2
CDR3aa: CASKLAGVTGELFF
CDR3nt: TGTGCCAGCAAGCTAGCGGGAGTTACCGGGGAGCTGTTTTTT

abundance: NA
d_gene: NA
j_gene: TRBJ1-4
v_gene: TRBV28
CDR3aa: CASSPRGGNEKLFF
CDR3nt: TGTGCCAGCAGCCCGAGGGGGGGTAATGAAAAACTGTTTTTT

abundance: NA
d_gene: NA
j_gene: TRBJ1-5
v_gene: TRBV5-8
CDR3aa: CASSLVGLDNQPQHF
CDR3nt: TGTGCCAGCAGCCTGGTGGGACTGGACAATCAGCCCCAGCATTTT

abundance: NA
d_gene: TRBD1
j_gene: TRBJ1-5
v_gene: TRBV28
CDR3aa: CASRQGNQPQHF
CDR3nt: TGTGCCAGCAGACAGGGGAATCAGCCCCAGCATTTT

abundance: NA
d_gene: TRBD1
j_gene: TRBJ2-7
v_gene: TRBV5-1
CDR3aa: CASSLTGTGDEQYF
CDR3nt: TGCGCCAGCAGCTTGACCGGGACAGGGGACGAGCAGTACTTC

abundance: NA
d_gene: NA
j_gene: TRBJ2-7
v_gene: TRBV21-1
CDR3aa: CASSKMRTGGREQYF
CDR3nt: TGTGCCAGCAGCAAAATGCGGACAGGGGGCCGCGAGCAGTACTTC

abundance: once
d_gene: NA
j_gene: TRBJ2-7
v_gene: TRBV5-1
CDR3aa: CASSLVASSYEQYF
CDR3nt: TGCGCCAGCAGCTTGGTTGCGAGCTCCTACGAGCAGTACTTC

abundance: NA
d_gene: NA
j_gene: TRBJ2-7
v_gene: TRBV19
CDR3aa: CASTSYEQYF
CDR3nt: TGTGCCAGTACGAGCTACGAGCAGTACTTC

abundance: NA
d_gene: NA
j_gene: TRBJ1-2
v_gene: TRBV19
CDR3aa: CASSITEGTYGYTF
CDR3nt: TGTGCCAGTAGTATAACGGAGGGAACGTATGGCTACACCTTC

abundance: NA
d_gene: NA
j_gene: TRBJ1-1
v_gene: TRBV11-2
CDR3aa: CASSLHLARGAGAEAFF
CDR3nt: TGTGCCAGCAGCTTACACTTGGCCAGGGGCGCGGGAGCTGAAGCTTTCTTT

abundance: NA
d_gene: TRBD1
j_gene: TRBJ2-7
v_gene: TRBV4-2
CDR3aa: CASSRPGQGVYEQYF
CDR3nt: TGTGCCAGCAGCCGACCGGGACAGGGGGTCTACGAGCAGTACTTC

abundance: NA
d_gene: NA
j_gene: TRBJ2-2
v_gene: TRBV5-4
CDR3aa: CASSLDLRGTGELFF
CDR3nt: TGTGCCAGCAGCCTGGACTTAAGGGGCACCGGGGAGCTGTTTTTT

abundance: NA
d_gene: NA
j_gene: TRBJ1-1
v_gene: TRBV19
CDR3aa: CASSIKTGGAEAFF
CDR3nt: TGTGCCAGTAGTATAAAAACAGGAGGGGCTGAAGCTTTCTTT

abundance: once
d_gene: NA
j_gene: TRBJ1-4
v_gene: TRBV6-5
CDR3aa: CASSYDGGGTNEKLFF
CDR3nt: TGTGCCAGCAGTTACGATGGGGGGGGCACTAATGAAAAACTGTTTTTT

abundance: NA
d_gene: TRBD2
j_gene: TRBJ2-1
v_gene: TRBV27
CDR3aa: CASKGTSVREQFF
CDR3nt: TGTGCCAGCAAAGGGACTAGCGTACGGGAGCAGTTCTTC

abundance: few
d_gene: TRBD2
j_gene: TRBJ2-7
v_gene: TRBV27
CDR3aa: CASTLGSGGVYEQYF
CDR3nt: TGTGCCAGCACCCTGGGATCGGGGGGGGTATACGAGCAGTACTTC

abundance: NA
d_gene: NA
j_gene: TRBJ1-5
v_gene: TRBV7-9
CDR3aa: CASSLGGSQHF
CDR3nt: TGTGCCAGCAGCTTAGGAGGGTCCCAGCATTTT

abundance: NA
d_gene: NA
j_gene: TRBJ2-3
v_gene: TRBV11-2
CDR3aa: CASSSIPDTQYF
CDR3nt: TGTGCCAGCAGCTCCATCCCAGATACGCAGTATTTT

abundance: NA
d_gene: TRBD1
j_gene: TRBJ2-7
v_gene: TRBV5-8
CDR3aa: CASSLARDRGHEQYF
CDR3nt: TGTGCCAGCAGCTTGGCGCGGGACAGGGGACACGAGCAGTACTTC

abundance: NA
d_gene: NA
j_gene: TRBJ1-2
v_gene: TRBV5-4
CDR3aa: CASSWFSTYGYTF
CDR3nt: TGTGCCAGCAGCTGGTTTAGCACCTATGGCTACACCTTC

abundance: once
d_gene: TRBD2
j_gene: TRBJ2-7
v_gene: TRBV27
CDR3aa: CASSLSGTSGGKGYEQYF
CDR3nt: TGTGCCAGCAGTTTATCTGGGACTAGCGGGGGGAAAGGCTACGAGCAGTACTTC

abundance: NA
d_gene: NA
j_gene: TRBJ2-7
v_gene: TRBV12-5
CDR3aa: CASGMFRGKSSYEQYF
CDR3nt: TGTGCTAGTGGAATGTTCCGGGGAAAGAGCTCCTACGAGCAGTACTTC

abundance: NA
d_gene: TRBD1
j_gene: TRBJ1-2
v_gene: TRBV5-4
CDR3aa: CASSYKGQANYGYTF
CDR3nt: TGTGCCAGCAGCTATAAGGGACAGGCTAACTATGGCTACACCTTC

abundance: NA
d_gene: TRBD2
j_gene: TRBJ2-3
v_gene: TRBV7-9
CDR3aa: CASSSAGEGDTQYF
CDR3nt: TGTGCCAGCAGCTCAGCGGGAGAGGGTGATACGCAGTATTTT

abundance: NA
d_gene: NA
j_gene: TRBJ2-5
v_gene: TRBV19
CDR3aa: CASRDLQETQYF
CDR3nt: TGTGCCAGCCGGGACTTACAAGAGACCCAGTACTTC

abundance: NA
d_gene: TRBD2
j_gene: TRBJ2-1
v_gene: TRBV7-9
CDR3aa: CASSGLVETYNEQFF
CDR3nt: TGTGCCAGCAGCGGACTAGTGGAAACCTACAATGAGCAGTTCTTC

abundance: NA
d_gene: TRBD1
j_gene: TRBJ1-1
v_gene: TRBV7-8
CDR3aa: CASSLTVGTAINTEAFF
CDR3nt: TGTGCCAGCAGCTTAACCGTAGGGACAGCTATAAACACTGAAGCTTTCTTT

abundance: NA
d_gene: NA
j_gene: TRBJ1-4
v_gene: TRBV11-2
CDR3aa: CASTLGAGGGEKLFF
CDR3nt: TGTGCCAGCACCCTGGGGGCCGGTGGAGGTGAAAAACTGTTTTTT

abundance: few
d_gene: TRBD1
j_gene: TRBJ1-1
v_gene: TRBV7-9
CDR3aa: CASSLGTGGSPEAFF
CDR3nt: TGTGCCAGCAGCTTAGGGACAGGGGGCTCCCCTGAAGCTTTCTTT

abundance: NA
d_gene: NA
j_gene: TRBJ2-7
v_gene: TRBV3-1/TRBV3-2
CDR3aa: CASSPRAFYEQYF
CDR3nt: TGTGCCAGCAGCCCCAGGGCCTTTTACGAGCAGTACTTC

abundance: NA
d_gene: NA
j_gene: TRBJ1-1
v_gene: TRBV4-1
CDR3aa: CASSQVPDNNKAFF
CDR3nt: TGCGCCAGCAGCCAAGTCCCGGACAACAATAAAGCTTTCTTT